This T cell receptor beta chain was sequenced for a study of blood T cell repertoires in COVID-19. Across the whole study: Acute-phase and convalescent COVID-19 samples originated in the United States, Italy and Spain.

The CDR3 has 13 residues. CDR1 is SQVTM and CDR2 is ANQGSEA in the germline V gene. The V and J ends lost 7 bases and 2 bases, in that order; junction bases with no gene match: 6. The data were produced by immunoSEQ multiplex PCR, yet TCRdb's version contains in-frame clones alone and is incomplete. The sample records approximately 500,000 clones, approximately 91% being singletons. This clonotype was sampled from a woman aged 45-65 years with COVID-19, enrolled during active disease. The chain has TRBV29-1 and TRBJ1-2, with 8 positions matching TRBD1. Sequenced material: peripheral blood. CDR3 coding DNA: TGCAGCGCAGACAGGGGATCAAACTATGGCTACACCTTC. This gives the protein CSADRGSNYGYTF.